This T cell receptor (beta chain) was captured by sequencing in a study of identifying expanded T cells in peripheral blood. CDR1 is SGDLS and CDR2 is YYNGEE in the germline V gene. The CDR3 spans 19 residues. V was clipped by 0 bases and J by 5 bases, with 25 bases between them. Only in-frame clones appear in the TCRdb table, and some are missing; sequencing was by immunoSEQ multiplex PCR. The repertoire consists of 100,000 to 150,000 clones, with around 84% occurring once and the leading ten covering more than 2.5%. This clone was counted only a few times. The chain has TRBV9 and TRBJ2-3, with a possible D match to TRBD2 (7 bases). This clonotype originated in a person aged 18 to 75 in good health. The sequenced sample consisted of blood. In DNA form, the CDR3 reads TGTGCCAGCAGCGTAGCTGGGGGGGCCGCAGACCCCAGGGGAGATACGCAGTATTTT. Encoded protein: CASSVAGGAADPRGDTQYF.